These 25 T cell receptor beta chains were all obtained from the same sample, sequenced in a study of cytomegalovirus exposure and HLA in healthy donors. This PCR relied on a set of 60 Vbeta primers and 13 Jbeta primers. Sequencing was performed with immunoSEQ multiplex PCR; in TCRdb, only in-frame clones are kept and a portion is missing. The repertoire holds approximately 110,000 clones, under 85% seen once, with 3.5% to 4.5% in the top ten. Source material: PBMCs. The receptors come from a human donor in good health.

This chain uses TRBV28 with TRBJ1-1; the match to TRBD1 covers 7 bases. The CDR3 is 13 amino acids. V trimming: 2 bases; J trimming: 7 bases; junction bases outside the gene matches: 4. Germline V gene lookup returns CDR1 MDHEN and CDR2 SYDVKM. The CDR3 protein is CASSLPDRVEAFF. CDR3 nucleotides: TGTGCCAGCAGTTTACCTGACAGGGTTGAAGCTTTCTTT.

The table lists this clone with a few counts. The chain joins TRBV4-1 to TRBJ2-7, with 12 bases matching TRBD1. The junction had 4 bases not matched to a gene; V was cut back by 1 base and J by 6 bases. The CDR3 sequence is 15 residues long. Germline V lookup: CDR1 MGHRA, CDR2 YSYEKL. CDR3 in DNA: TGCGCCAGCAGCCAAGTTGGGACAGGGGGCTCCGAGCAGTACTTC. Protein sequence: CASSQVGTGGSEQYF.

The CDR3 DNA is TGTGCCAGCATGAAGGGAGTCGAGACCCAGTACTTC. Protein product: CASMKGVETQYF. The rearrangement uses TRBV28 and TRBJ2-5; TRBD2 might be the D (5 bases). V lost 7 bases and J lost 5, with 11 bases in between. The CDR3 is 12 amino acids. Germline CDR1 reads MDHEN; CDR2 reads SYDVKM.

This chain joins TRBV27 and TRBJ2-7, with 8 bases lining up with TRBD2. CDR3 size: 14 residues. Per germline, CDR1 MNHEY and CDR2 SMNVEV (reference sequence). Trimming took 2 bases from V and 2 from J; bases not matched to a gene: 2. In nucleotides, the CDR3 is TGTGCCAGCAGTTTACGGGGGGGGGCCTACGAGCAGTACTTC. Its translation is CASSLRGGAYEQYF.

V usage is TRBV9 and J usage is TRBJ2-3; 10 bases match TRBD2. Per the germline V gene, CDR1 is SGDLS and CDR2 is YYNGEE. The CDR3 consists of 15 residues. Unmatched junction bases numbered 9, after V lost 6 bases and J lost 5 bases. The CDR3 DNA follows: TGTGCCAGCACCCTGGGGTTAGCGGGAGGAGATACGCAGTATTTT. It specifies CASTLGLAGGDTQYF.

The rearrangement uses TRBV5-1 and TRBJ2-1, with 7 bases identical to TRBD2. This CDR3 is 14 amino acids long. J gave up 7 bases and V 4 bases, and 8 bases lay outside the gene matches. Germline CDR1 is SGHRS and CDR2 is YFSETQ. The CDR3 region is CASSRLAGENEQFF. DNA of the CDR3: TGCGCCAGCAGCCGTCTCGCGGGAGAAAATGAGCAGTTCTTC.

The chain employs TRBV13 and TRBJ2-1, with TRBD2 matching 8 bases. V gave up 0 bases and J gave up 14 bases; unmatched junction bases: 0. The CDR3 is made up of 11 amino acids. Per the germline V gene, CDR1 is PRHDT and CDR2 is FYEKMQ (reference sequence). The CDR3: CASSLGAGEFF. The CDR3 DNA follows: TGTGCCAGCAGCTTAGGAGCGGGAGAGTTCTTC.

The chain combines TRBV6-5 with TRBJ2-7; TRBD1 aligns across 8 bases. The CDR3 covers 15 residues. After removal of 8 bases from V and 1 base from J, the junction contained 10 bases not matched to a gene. Per the germline V gene, CDR1 is MNHEY and CDR2 is SVGAGI. The CDR3 here is CASLGRGQGSYEQYF. The CDR3 nucleotides read TGTGCCAGCTTGGGGCGTGGACAGGGATCCTACGAGCAGTACTTC.

The gene calls are TRBV19 and TRBJ2-7; a weak D match, TRBD1 (5 bases). V lost 6 bases to trimming and J lost 2 bases, with 14 bases between them. The CDR3 consists of 14 residues. The germline V gene encodes CDR1 LNHDA and CDR2 SQIVND (reference sequence). The CDR3 sequence is CASSTDSFPYEQYF. CDR3 DNA: TGTGCCAGTAGCACCGACAGCTTTCCCTACGAGCAGTACTTC.

CDR3 loop: CSVARGPEQYF. The CDR3 DNA sequence: TGCAGCGTCGCTCGAGGGCCCGAGCAGTACTTC. V and J are TRBV29-1 and TRBJ2-5; TRBD2 might be the D (5 bases). The last part of the DNA fits TRBJ2-7 better; the J call may be wrong. Germline V gives CDR1 SQVTM, CDR2 ANQGSEA. The CDR3 has 11 amino acids.

V is TRBV19 and J is TRBJ1-1; D gene unclear. The CDR3 length is 13 residues. Germline CDR1 LNHDA, CDR2 SQIVND (reference sequence). With 4 bases removed from V and 11 bases from J, the gap between germline ends came to 17 bases. DNA for the CDR3: TGTGCCAGTAGTACCCTCGGGGTCGTGGAGGCTTTCTTT. Translation: CASSTLGVVEAFF.

The chain has TRBV19 and TRBJ1-2, with 9 bases identical to TRBD1. The V segment lost 10 bases and the J segment 6 bases; nucleotides outside the gene matches: 15. Germline V gene sequence: CDR1 LNHDA, CDR2 SQIVND (reference sequence). The CDR3 consists of 15 residues. This CDR3 reads CATTPFGQGKNGYTF. DNA of the CDR3: TGTGCCACCACGCCTTTCGGACAGGGGAAGAATGGCTACACCTTC.

This clone has more than one count but fewer than ten. The chain has TRBV10-1 and TRBJ2-2, with D perhaps TRBD2 (6 bases). Germline-derived CDR1 and CDR2 are WNHNN and SYGVQD (reference sequence). The CDR3 covers 16 residues. V was clipped by 5 bases and J by 4 bases, with 17 bases between them. CDR3 in DNA: TGCGCCAGCAGTCGAACCCGGGGGAGTACCACCGGGGAGCTGTTTTTT. Amino acids: CASSRTRGSTTGELFF.

The chain carries TRBV7-9 and TRBJ2-1, with TRBD2 matching over 9 bases. V lost 3 bases and J lost 0; bases outside the gene matches: 3. This CDR3 is built from 16 residues. The germline V gene has CDR1 SEHNR and CDR2 FQNEAQ (reference sequence). Written as DNA, the CDR3 is TGTGCCAGCAGCTTTGGACTAGCGTACTCCTACAATGAGCAGTTCTTC. It specifies CASSFGLAYSYNEQFF. Supplemented by reference TRBV7-9 and TRBJ2-1, the full variable domain reads DTGVSQNPRHKITKRGQNVTFRCDPISEHNRLYWYRQTLGQGPEFLTYFQNEAQLEKSRLLSDRFSAERPKGSFSTLEIQRTEQGDSAMYLCASSFGLAYSYNEQFFGPGTRLTVL.

The chain links TRBV6-1 to TRBJ2-6, with TRBD2 identical over 8 bases. With V trimmed by 0 bases and J by 2 bases, 0 bases remained unmatched. Germline V gene data show CDR1 as MNHNS and CDR2 as SASEGT. The CDR3 spans 16 residues. CDR3 nucleotides: TGTGCCAGCAGTGAAGCCGGGGGGGCTGGGGCCAACGTCCTGACTTTC. Its translation: CASSEAGGAGANVLTF.

The rearrangement uses TRBV15 and TRBJ2-1; 7 bases fit TRBD1. In germline, CDR1 is LNHNV, CDR2 YYDKDF (reference sequence). This CDR3 has 16 residues. J lost 0 bases, V lost 0 bases, and 2 bases had no gene match. CDR3 nucleotide sequence: TGTGCCACCAGCAGAGATCCAGGGGGCTCCTACAATGAGCAGTTCTTC. The encoded protein is CATSRDPGGSYNEQFF.

This chain links TRBV7-8 with TRBJ2-5; 10 nucleotides line up with TRBD2. Germline V CDR1 and CDR2: SGHVS, FQNEAQ. Trimming cost V 1 base and J 1 base; bases outside gene matches: 6. The CDR3 consists of 17 residues. The CDR3 spells CASSLETSGRPQETQYF. The DNA for the CDR3 is TGTGCCAGCAGCTTAGAGACTAGCGGGCGTCCCCAAGAGACCCAGTACTTC.

The chain recombines TRBV2 with TRBJ2-7; TRBD1 might be the D (6 bases). The germline CDR1 and CDR2 sequences are SNHLY and FYNNEI. With 5 bases removed from V and 6 bases from J, the gap between germline ends came to 20 bases. The CDR3 is 15 residues long. DNA of the CDR3: TGTGCCAGCAGTAGGGACACGCAAAGTCGGGGCGAGCAGTACTTC. This encodes CASSRDTQSRGEQYF.

The rearrangement uses TRBV6-4 and TRBJ2-1; the D gene is possibly TRBD2 (5 bases). Between the trimmed V and J ends, which lost 10 bases and 4 bases, there was a span of 14 bases. Germline values: CDR1 MRHNA, CDR2 SNTAGT. The CDR3 runs 13 residues. The CDR3 loop reads CATAEGLYNEQFF. The CDR3 nucleotides read TGTGCCACAGCGGAAGGACTTTACAATGAGCAGTTCTTC.

The chain joins TRBV9 to TRBJ2-3, with TRBD1 as a possible D gene (5 bases). V was trimmed by 0 bases and J by 5 bases, leaving 7 bases between them. The CDR3 totals 13 residues. CDR1 and CDR2 (germline): SGDLS, YYNGEE. The DNA for the CDR3 is TGTGCCAGCAGCGTAGAAGGGGAAGATACGCAGTATTTT. This encodes CASSVEGEDTQYF. The whole variable domain, remainder taken from reference TRBV9 and TRBJ2-3, is DSGVTQTPKHLITATGQRVTLRCSPRSGDLSVYWYQQSLDQGLQFLIQYYNGEERAKGNILERFSAQQFPDLHSELNLSSLELGDSALYFCASSVEGEDTQYFGPGTRLTVL.

The chain's CDR3 is CAWSHGQGTEAFF. CDR3 nucleotide sequence: TGTGCCTGGAGCCACGGACAGGGAACTGAAGCTTTCTTT. This chain joins TRBV30 and TRBJ1-1; 8 nucleotides agree with TRBD1. V dropped 3 bases and J dropped 5; count of bases not matched to a gene: 5. The CDR3 sequence is 13 residues long. Germline values: CDR1 GTSNPN, CDR2 SVGIG (reference sequence).

V usage is TRBV6-5 and J usage is TRBJ2-5; 14 positions agree with TRBD2. The DNA end is more similar to TRBJ2-7, so the J call may be wrong. The CDR3 sequence is 15 residues long. Germline-derived CDR1 and CDR2 are MNHEY and SVGAGI. CDR3 sequence reads: CASSRTSGRSYEQYF. DNA of the CDR3: TGTGCCAGCAGCCGGACTAGCGGGAGGTCCTACGAGCAGTACTTC.

The genes are TRBV18 and TRBJ1-3; 10 positions agree with TRBD1. This CDR3 contains 16 residues. V lost 2 bases and J lost 4; bases outside the gene matches: 5. The germline CDR1 and CDR2 sequences are KGHSH and LQKENI. CDR3 loop: CASSPGTGVGGNTIYF. Written as DNA, the CDR3 is TGTGCCAGCTCACCAGGGACAGGGGTTGGAGGAAACACCATATATTTT.

This clone was observed a few times. This chain uses TRBV7-8 with TRBJ2-7; 8 bases match TRBD1. The CDR3 extends over 14 amino acids. J gave up 2 bases and V 4 bases, and 4 bases lay outside the gene matches. The V gene's germline CDR1 is SGHVS and CDR2 FQNEAQ. For the CDR3, the DNA is TGTGCCAGCAGCTCAACAGGGGGGCCCTACGAGCAGTACTTC. Translated: CASSSTGGPYEQYF.

The chain is built from TRBV28 and TRBJ1-1; no clear D. Germline V gene lookup returns CDR1 MDHEN and CDR2 SYDVKM. Trimming cost V 2 bases and J 5 bases, with 9 bases left between them. The CDR3 is 13 amino acids. CDR3 residues: CASSLNARTEAFF. CDR3 DNA sequence: TGTGCCAGCAGTTTAAATGCGAGAACTGAAGCTTTCTTT.